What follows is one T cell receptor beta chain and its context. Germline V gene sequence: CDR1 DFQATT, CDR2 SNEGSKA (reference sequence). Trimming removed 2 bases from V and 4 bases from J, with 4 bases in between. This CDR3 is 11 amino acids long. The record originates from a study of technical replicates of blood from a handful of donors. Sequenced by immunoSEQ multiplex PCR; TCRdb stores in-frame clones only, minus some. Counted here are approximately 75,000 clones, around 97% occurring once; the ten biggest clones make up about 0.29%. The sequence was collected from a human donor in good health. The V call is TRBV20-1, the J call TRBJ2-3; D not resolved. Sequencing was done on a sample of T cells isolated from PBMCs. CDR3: CSARHSDTQYF. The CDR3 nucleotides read TGCAGTGCTAGACATTCAGATACGCAGTATTTT.